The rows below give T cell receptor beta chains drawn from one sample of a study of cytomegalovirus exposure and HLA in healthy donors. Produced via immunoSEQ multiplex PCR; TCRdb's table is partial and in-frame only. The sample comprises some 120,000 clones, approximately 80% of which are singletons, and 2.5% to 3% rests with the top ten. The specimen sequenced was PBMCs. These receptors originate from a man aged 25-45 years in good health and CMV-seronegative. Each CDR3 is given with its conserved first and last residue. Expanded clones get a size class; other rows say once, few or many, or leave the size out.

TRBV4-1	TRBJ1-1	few	CASSLRQGARTEAFF
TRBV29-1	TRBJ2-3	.	CSVDSTAIDTQYF
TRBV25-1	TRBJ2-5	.	CASSEWTGILQETQYF
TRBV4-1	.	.	CASSQDRGRLEQYF
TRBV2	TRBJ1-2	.	CASRERVDRAGLGYTF
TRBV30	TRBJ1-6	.	CAWGPGQENSPLHF
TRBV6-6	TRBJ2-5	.	CASSFSSGGIPETQYF
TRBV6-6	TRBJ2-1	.	CASRMKRGGYNEQFF
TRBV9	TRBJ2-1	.	CASSQGRNNEQFF
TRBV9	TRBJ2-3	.	CASSVTSGTTDTQYF